The rows below give T cell receptor beta chains drawn from one sample of a study of regulatory T cells in long-lasting Graves disease. TCRdb reprocessed the multiplex PCR reads via MiXCR and lists one record per CDR3 protein. This sample has a few hundred thousand distinct CDR3 sequences, with 16% found just once. Separately, the same data were catalogued under a study of T cells in Graves' hyperthyroidism and ophthalmopathy.

Sequences were derived from peripheral blood mononuclear cells (PBMCs), sampled at new diagnosis, from a patient treated with antithyroid drugs. The receptors come from a woman aged 18-29 years with Graves disease. The CDR3 runs from the conserved cysteine through the conserved F or W. Each record gives: V gene, clone size, D gene, J gene, CDR3 DNA, CDR3 protein. D genes are given only for firm matches. For some rows the clone size is stated as once, few or many, or as a class when expanded; others skip it.

TRBV10-3	few	TRBD2	TRBJ2-1	TGTGCCATCAGTGAGACTAGCGGGAGAAGGTTCTTC	CAISETSGRRFF
TRBV29-1	NA	NA	TRBJ2-2	TGCAGCGTTGAGCTCCCTTCGAACACCGGGGAGCTGTTTTTT	CSVELPSNTGELFF
TRBV6-1	many	NA	TRBJ1-1	TGTGCCAGCAGAAACAGGGCGGAGAACACTGAAGCTTTCTTT	CASRNRAENTEAFF
TRBV30	many	TRBD1	TRBJ2-3	TGTGCCTGGGCACAGGGGTACAGGAGAGATTTT	CAWAQGYRRDF
TRBV7-9	NA	NA	TRBJ2-1	TGTGCCAGCAGCTATTCCACGGACAATGAGCAGTTCTTC	CASSYSTDNEQFF
TRBV4-2	once	NA	TRBJ2-1	TGTGCCAGCAGCCAAGCGTCCACAGGTCTCGCCTACGAGCAGTTCTTC	CASSQASTGLAYEQFF
TRBV7-6	few	TRBD1	TRBJ2-1	TGTGCCAGCAGCTTTGAACAGGGGGCAGACAATGAGCAGTTCTTC	CASSFEQGADNEQFF
TRBV15	many	TRBD2	TRBJ2-1	TGTGCCACCCGGCGGGAGGGCCTTGGGAATGAGCAGTTCTTC	CATRREGLGNEQFF
TRBV5-6	few	NA	TRBJ1-2	TGTGCCAGCAGCTTGGAAAAGGATAACACTCTCTATGGCTACACCTTC	CASSLEKDNTLYGYTF
TRBV3-1	many	NA	TRBJ2-5	TGTGCCAGCAGCCAAAGGGAAGGCGCTCAAGAGACCCAGTACTTC	CASSQREGAQETQYF
TRBV6-9	NA	TRBD1	TRBJ2-7	TGTGCCAGCAGTTACACCTCCGGGACAGGGTACTACGAGCAGTACTTC	CASSYTSGTGYYEQYF
TRBV28	many	TRBD2	TRBJ2-2	TGTGCCAGCAGTCCGTCTCGGTGGCGGGAGGGCACCGGGGAGCTGTTTTTT	CASSPSRWREGTGELFF
TRBV7-3	many	NA	TRBJ1-1	TGTGCCAGCAGCAAGCAGGGGAACACTGAAGCTTTCTTT	CASSKQGNTEAFF
TRBV5-1	few	NA	TRBJ2-1	TGCGCCAGTCTAAAACTAGCCGGCGGTGGACCGACCGGATACAATGAGCAGTTCTTC	CASLKLAGGGPTGYNEQFF
TRBV7-2	few	TRBD1	TRBJ1-5	TGTGCCAGCAGCGACGAAGGGACAGGGGGTCCCCAGCATTTT	CASSDEGTGGPQHF
TRBV27	many	NA	TRBJ2-5	TGTGCCAGCAGTTCCTCCCCCGGGACAAAAGAGACCCAGTACTTC	CASSSSPGTKETQYF
TRBV7-9	many	NA	TRBJ2-7	TGTGCCAGCAGCTTAGGGTTTAGCTCCTACGAGCAGTACTTC	CASSLGFSSYEQYF
TRBV11-3	many	TRBD2	TRBJ2-5	TGTGCCAGCAGCTTAGTGGGACTAGCGGAGGGCCAAGAGACCCAGTACTTC	CASSLVGLAEGQETQYF
TRBV12-3/TRBV12-4	few	NA	TRBJ1-6	TGTGCCAGCAGTTTGTTGGGGTGGACCCGAAGTTCACCCCTCCACTTT	CASSLLGWTRSSPLHF
TRBV14	many	NA	TRBJ2-1	TGTGCCAGCAGCCAAGACAGGGGCCATGTTAAGTCGTTCTTC	CASSQDRGHVKSFF
TRBV30	many	NA	TRBJ2-1	TGTGCCTGGAGTGTACACTCGGGAGATGAGCAGTTCTTC	CAWSVHSGDEQFF
TRBV7-9	few	TRBD2	TRBJ2-7	TGTGCCAGCAGCTCGAGAGCCGGGACTAGCGCATACGAGCAGTACTTC	CASSSRAGTSAYEQYF
TRBV20-1	NA	NA	TRBJ2-5	TGCAGTGCCAGTTTGTGGGAGCACCAAGAGACCCAGTACTTC	CSASLWEHQETQYF
TRBV14	NA	NA	TRBJ1-1	TGTGCCAGCAGCCAAGACGGGACACTGAACACTGAAGCTTTCTTT	CASSQDGTLNTEAFF
TRBV2	NA	NA	TRBJ2-1	TGTGCCAGCAGTGGAGGGGGTACTACGAGGAATGAGCAGTTCTTC	CASSGGGTTRNEQFF
TRBV20-1	few	NA	TRBJ1-2	TGCAGTGGGGACGGACTCAATAACTATGGCTACACCTTC	CSGDGLNNYGYTF
TRBV12-3/TRBV12-4	many	NA	TRBJ2-3	TGTGCCAGCTCGGCCGCACAGGGACGTCAAGATACGCAGTATTTT	CASSAAQGRQDTQYF
TRBV28	many	NA	TRBJ2-5	TGTGCCAGCAGGAAGACCCAAGAGACCCAGTACTTC	CASRKTQETQYF
TRBV20-1	NA	TRBD1	TRBJ2-1	TGCAGTGCTCGACGTTCAGGGGGCATAGCCTACAATGAGCAGTTCTTC	CSARRSGGIAYNEQFF
TRBV28	many	TRBD2	TRBJ2-1	TGTGCCAGCATTCCTCCGGGACTAGCGGGGAACAATGAGCAGTTCTTC	CASIPPGLAGNNEQFF
TRBV3-1	few	NA	TRBJ2-1	TGTGCCAGCAGCTTAAAGTCCACCTCAAAGCAGTTCTTC	CASSLKSTSKQFF
TRBV4-2	NA	NA	TRBJ2-1	TGTGCCAGCAGCCCCACCCCTAGCTCCTACAATGAGCAGTTCTTC	CASSPTPSSYNEQFF
TRBV6-1	NA	TRBD2	TRBJ2-1	TGTGCCAGCAGCCCTGTACTAGCGGGAGTCGGTAGCTGGATGAATGAGCAGTTCTTC	CASSPVLAGVGSWMNEQFF
TRBV6-1	NA	NA	TRBJ2-2	TGTGCCAGCAAAGGTGGATACACCGGGGAGCTGTTTTTT	CASKGGYTGELFF
TRBV6-1	few	TRBD1	TRBJ2-1	TGTGCCAGCAGTGTGAGGGGGCGCAGGAGTGAGCAGTTCTTC	CASSVRGRRSEQFF